Following are 26 T cell receptor beta chains from one sample sequenced in a study of blood T cell repertoires in COVID-19. The repertoire was sequenced with immunoSEQ multiplex PCR; TCRdb's copy has only in-frame clones and lacks some. The sample carries 120,000 to 150,000 clones, around 82% recorded once. The sample was peripheral blood. These receptors came from a man aged 55 to 70 with acute or convalescent COVID-19.

V gene TRBV7-9 combines with J gene TRBJ2-2; 12 nucleotides align to TRBD2. This CDR3 is built from 17 residues. Germline CDR1 reads SEHNR; CDR2 reads FQNEAQ (reference sequence). With 3 bases clipped from V and 4 bases from J, the junction kept 6 bases outside the gene matches. The CDR3 region has the DNA TGTGCCAGCAGCTTCCTAGCGGGAGGGCCGAGCACCGGGGAGCTGTTTTTT. This sequence encodes CASSFLAGGPSTGELFF.

The rearrangement joins TRBV14 to TRBJ2-7; 8 bases match TRBD1. CDR3 size: 14 residues. J gave up 2 bases and V 5 bases, and 5 bases lay outside the gene matches. CDR1 is SGHDN and CDR2 is FVKESK in the germline V gene. The CDR3 DNA is TGTGCCAGCAGCTTGCGACAGGGGACCTACGAGCAGTACTTC. This sequence encodes CASSLRQGTYEQYF. The whole variable domain, filled in from reference TRBV14 and TRBJ2-7, reads EAGVTQFPSHSVIEKGQTVTLRCDPISGHDNLYWYRRVMGKEIKFLLHFVKESKQDESGMPNNRFLAERTGGTYSTLKVQPAELEDSGVYFCASSLRQGTYEQYFGPGTRLTVT.

This chain joins TRBV5-5 and TRBJ2-7; D remains ambiguous. Germline loops: CDR1 SGHKS, CDR2 YYEKEE (reference sequence). The CDR3 has 13 residues. V lost 7 bases and J 1 base, leaving 12 bases between the germline ends. The CDR3 DNA reads as TGTGCCAGCCAGATCAGGTCGTCCTACGAGCAGTACTTC. Translating gives CASQIRSSYEQYF.

This clone was counted a few times. The gene calls are TRBV29-1 and TRBJ2-6; 12 bases fit TRBD1. Germline V gene data show CDR1 as SQVTM and CDR2 as ANQGSEA. Unmatched junction bases numbered 9, after V lost 3 bases and J lost 6 bases. The CDR3 has 17 amino acids. CDR3 amino acids: CSVDFGTGGREANVLTF. CDR3 bases: TGCAGCGTTGATTTCGGGACAGGGGGCAGGGAGGCCAACGTCCTGACTTTC. The full variable domain, completed using reference TRBV29-1 and TRBJ2-6, is SAVISQKPSRDICQRGTSLTIQCQVDSQVTMMFWYRQQPGQSLTLIATANQGSEATYESGFVIDKFPISRPNLTFSTLTVSNMSPEDSSIYLCSVDFGTGGREANVLTFGAGSRLTVL.

CDR3 DNA: TGTGCCATCAATCAGGGTCTGAATTCACCCCTCCACTTT. It codes for CAINQGLNSPLHF. V gene TRBV10-3 combines with J gene TRBJ1-6, with D possibly being TRBD1 (5 bases). Trimming cost V 7 bases and J 7 bases, with 11 bases left between them. CDR3 size: 13 residues. Germline assignment: CDR1 ENHRY and CDR2 SYGVKD.

The V call is TRBV19, the J call TRBJ1-2, with D perhaps matching TRBD1 (6 bases). Trimming removed 6 bases from V and 2 bases from J, with 13 bases in between. CDR3 length: 14 residues. Germline V gene lookup returns CDR1 LNHDA and CDR2 SQIVND (reference sequence). The CDR3 is CASRGASENYGYTF. DNA for the CDR3: TGTGCCAGTAGGGGGGCGTCGGAAAACTATGGCTACACCTTC.

This clone was observed once. The chain couples TRBV6-6 to TRBJ2-7, with 10 bases lining up with TRBD2. Germline V lookup: CDR1 MNHNY, CDR2 SVGAGI (reference sequence). The CDR3 length is 15 residues. J gave up 1 base and V 2 bases, and 2 bases lay outside the gene matches. For the CDR3, the DNA is TGTGCCAGCAGTTACCCAGCGGGAGGGTCCTACGAGCAGTACTTC. This sequence encodes CASSYPAGGSYEQYF.

The V and J genes are TRBV29-1 and TRBJ2-1, with 7 bases matching TRBD1. The V and J ends lost 3 bases and 6 bases, in that order; junction bases with no gene match: 5. Per the germline V gene, CDR1 is SQVTM and CDR2 is ANQGSEA. The CDR3 has 13 residues. The CDR3 sequence: CSVEWAGGNEQFF. CDR3 nucleotide sequence: TGCAGCGTTGAGTGGGCAGGGGGCAATGAGCAGTTCTTC.

This chain links TRBV19 with TRBJ2-1; 12 nucleotides match TRBD1. The germline CDR1 and CDR2 sequences are LNHDA and SQIVND (reference sequence). This CDR3 is 14 amino acids long. The J segment lost 7 bases and the V segment lost 7 bases, leaving 5 bases of the junction unmatched. The CDR3 loop reads CASNKGQGANEQFF. The CDR3 DNA reads TGTGCCAGTAATAAGGGACAGGGGGCAAATGAGCAGTTCTTC.

The chain has TRBV7-3 and TRBJ2-1; 10 nucleotides align to TRBD1. This CDR3 is 15 amino acids long. Looked up from germline, CDR1 is SGHTA and CDR2 is FQGTGA. After removal of 5 bases from V and 9 bases from J, the junction contained 10 bases not matched to a gene. The CDR3 region is CASSPNRDRGVEQFF. For the CDR3, the DNA is TGTGCCAGCAGCCCGAACCGGGACAGGGGCGTTGAGCAGTTCTTC.

This clone was detected a few times. V and J are TRBV10-3 and TRBJ1-1; D is perhaps TRBD1 (5 bases). Germline V gene sequence: CDR1 ENHRY, CDR2 SYGVKD. V gave up 3 bases and J gave up 3 bases, with 11 bases separating them. The CDR3 is made up of 14 amino acids. The CDR3 is CAISDRGLDTEAFF. In DNA form, the CDR3 reads TGTGCCATCAGTGATAGGGGTTTAGACACTGAAGCTTTCTTT.

The CDR3 region has the DNA TGTGCCATCAAGACGGGACTAGCGGGAGGCAAGAACACCGGGGAGCTGTTTTTT. Encoded protein: CAIKTGLAGGKNTGELFF. The rearrangement uses TRBV10-3 and TRBJ2-2, with 15 nucleotides matching TRBD2. Trimming took 7 bases from V and 1 from J; bases not matched to a gene: 7. Germline V CDR1 and CDR2: ENHRY, SYGVKD. The CDR3 is made up of 18 amino acids.

This clone was detected only once. The chain couples TRBV10-2 to TRBJ2-3, with D tentatively TRBD2 (6 bases). Germline CDR1 WSHSY, CDR2 SAAADI. The length of the CDR3 is 14 residues. The V end lost 6 bases, the J end lost 0 bases, and 10 bases lay between the germline ends. The CDR3 loop reads CASSLGLSTDTQYF. The CDR3 DNA reads as TGCGCCAGCAGCTTAGGACTAAGCACAGATACGCAGTATTTT.

The gene calls are TRBV7-9 and TRBJ2-1; the D is unclear. Germline V CDR1 and CDR2: SEHNR, FQNEAQ (reference sequence). V gave up 5 bases and J gave up 4 bases, with 9 bases separating them. The CDR3 extends over 13 amino acids. CDR3 in DNA: TGTGCCAGCAGCATCACCGAGTACAATGAGCAGTTCTTC. This translates into CASSITEYNEQFF.

This sequence joins TRBV28 and TRBJ1-5; 8 bases align to TRBD1. V lost 2 bases to trimming and J lost 6 bases; unmatched junction nucleotides: 6. Germline CDR1 and CDR2: MDHEN and SYDVKM. The CDR3 extends over 15 amino acids. The CDR3 spells CASSLIPGGRQPQHF. The CDR3 bases are TGTGCCAGCAGTTTAATCCCAGGGGGCCGTCAGCCCCAGCATTTT.

J is TRBJ1-4 and V is TRBV29-1; 8 nucleotides line up with TRBD1. The CDR3 is made up of 14 amino acids. With 0 bases clipped from V and 5 bases from J, the junction kept 2 bases outside the gene matches. The V gene's germline CDR1 is SQVTM and CDR2 ANQGSEA. CDR3 sequence reads: CSVEDRTGNEKLFF. CDR3 DNA sequence: TGCAGCGTTGAAGACCGGACAGGGAATGAAAAACTGTTTTTT.

The genes are TRBV28 and TRBJ2-7; 7 bases are a match to TRBD1. After removal of 5 bases from V and 3 bases from J, the junction contained 13 bases not matched to a gene. Germline V CDR1 and CDR2: MDHEN, SYDVKM. The length of the CDR3 is 16 residues. In DNA, the CDR3 is TGTGCCAGCAGTCCCCTGACAGGGCCGGGCGACTACGAGCAGTACTTC. It codes for CASSPLTGPGDYEQYF.

This clone was found a few times. The gene calls are TRBV28 and TRBJ2-3, with 8 bases aligning to TRBD1. Trimming removed 4 bases from V and 0 bases from J; junction bases left unmatched: 3. Germline values: CDR1 MDHEN, CDR2 SYDVKM. The CDR3 sequence is 15 residues long. The CDR3 reads CASSSDRESTDTQYF. The CDR3 nucleotides read TGTGCCAGCAGTTCGGACAGGGAGAGCACAGATACGCAGTATTTT.

The chain uses TRBV14 and TRBJ2-6; TRBD2 might be the D (7 bases). V was trimmed by 4 bases and J by 0 bases, leaving 16 bases between them. The CDR3 has 18 residues. Germline CDR1 and CDR2: SGHDN and FVKESK. CDR3 DNA: TGTGCCAGCAGCCCCATCTGGGGGGGCGGCTCTGGGGCCAACGTCCTGACTTTC. Its translation is CASSPIWGGGSGANVLTF.

The chain carries TRBV30 and TRBJ2-2; TRBD2 matches at 10 bases. The length of the CDR3 is 15 residues. The ends lost 2 bases at V and 8 bases at J; junction bases unmatched: 8. Germline V gene lookup returns CDR1 GTSNPN and CDR2 SVGIG (reference sequence). CDR3 nucleotides: TGTGCCTGGAGTACCACTAGCGGGAAGTGGGGGGAGCTGTTTTTT. Translation gives CAWSTTSGKWGELFF.

This clone appeared a single time. The V and J genes are TRBV2 and TRBJ2-2; D not resolved. Trimming took 6 bases from V and 2 from J, leaving 10 bases between them. CDR3 size: 14 residues. Germline V CDR1 and CDR2: SNHLY, FYNNEI. The chain's CDR3 is CASRRHPNTGELFF. CDR3 DNA: TGTGCCAGCAGAAGACACCCAAACACCGGGGAGCTGTTTTTT. The complete variable domain, with remaining parts taken from reference TRBV2 and TRBJ2-2, reads EPEVTQTPSHQVTQMGQEVILRCVPISNHLYFYWYRQILGQKVEFLVSFYNNEISEKSEIFDDQFSVERPDGSNFTLKIRSTKLEDSAMYFCASRRHPNTGELFFGEGSRLTVL.

The J gene is TRBJ2-3, the V gene TRBV6-5; D ambiguous. The CDR3 sequence is 13 residues long. Germline V gene data show CDR1 as MNHEY and CDR2 as SVGAGI. Trimming took off 6 bases at V and 0 bases at J, with 7 bases between the two ends. The CDR3 is CASRRQSTDTQYF. CDR3 bases: TGTGCCAGCAGAAGACAAAGCACAGATACGCAGTATTTT.

DNA for the CDR3: TGTGCCAGCAGCCCTTCCGGGCAGGGCCCCTACGAGCAGTACTTC. Its protein is CASSPSGQGPYEQYF. The V call is TRBV7-9, the J call TRBJ2-7; maybe TRBD1 (5 bases). This CDR3 comprises 15 residues. V was cut by 5 bases and J by 2 bases, with 16 bases left in between. Germline CDR1 reads SEHNR; CDR2 reads FQNEAQ (reference sequence).

The chain recombines TRBV3-1 (or the pseudogene TRBV3-2) with TRBJ2-6, with 9 positions matching TRBD1. Germline lookup yields CDR1 LGHDT and CDR2 YNNKEL (reference sequence). Trimming took 2 bases from V and 1 from J; bases not matched to a gene: 6. CDR3 length: 18 amino acids. The CDR3 loop reads CASSQRDRAVSGANVLTF. The CDR3 coding sequence is TGTGCCAGCAGCCAAAGGGACAGGGCCGTTTCTGGGGCCAACGTCCTGACTTTC.

This clone was counted a single time. This chain connects TRBV4-2 to TRBJ1-3, with D hard to call. Germline-derived CDR1 and CDR2 are LGHNA and YNFKEQ. The germline V and J ends were trimmed by 0 bases and 3 bases, with 12 bases remaining between them. The CDR3 extends over 16 amino acids. The CDR3: CASSQDRSRGGNTIYF. CDR3 coding DNA: TGTGCCAGCAGCCAAGATCGGTCCCGCGGTGGAAACACCATATATTTT.

This chain uses TRBV6-5 with TRBJ1-2; 10 nucleotides align to TRBD1. The CDR3 extends over 13 amino acids. From germline, CDR1 is MNHEY and CDR2 SVGAGI. V lost 6 bases to trimming and J lost 7 bases; unmatched junction nucleotides: 5. CDR3 sequence reads: CASRPGQGGGYTF. Written as DNA, the CDR3 is TGTGCCAGCAGACCTGGACAGGGGGGTGGCTACACCTTC.